This paragraph covers one TCR beta chain sequence. The data originate from a study of blood T cell repertoires in COVID-19. The overall study: COVID-19 samples from acute and convalescent phases originated in the United States, Italy and Spain. PBMCs, B-cell-depleted T cells, or T cells provided the cDNA or gDNA that made up the material.

Authors' analysis steps: Counts of nucleated cells, estimated from reference gene primer amplification, were obtained. Clones were read by immunoSEQ multiplex PCR, and TCRdb kept only the in-frame ones, dropping some. V and J calls and clone size are given by that table; D and trimming were obtained from the DNA. This table has some 16,000 clones, about 80% appearing once. The specimen was peripheral blood. The receptor was derived from a man between 70 and 80 years old with active or convalescent COVID-19.

CDR3 DNA sequence: TGTGCCAGCAGTGAATATACGGGATTTAAAGGCTACACCTTC. It yields the protein CASSEYTGFKGYTF. The rearrangement links TRBV25-1 to TRBJ1-2; unclear D gene. CDR3 length: 14 residues. Germline V lookup: CDR1 MGHDK, CDR2 SYGVNS. V was shortened by 0 bases and J by 8 bases, with 13 bases between the two germline ends.